This TCR delta chain was profiled in a study of gamma-delta chains in newborns, infants, children. The wider study: Microbial exposure reportedly drives polyclonal innate γδ T cell expansion after birth.

TCRdb applied CATT to the reads for clone calling. The repertoire holds about 2,500 delta-chain clones, with roughly 9.4% as singletons. Germline CDR1 reads GEAIGNYY; CDR2 reads EKD. This CDR3 is 19 amino acids long. As regards this clone: For this DNA, TCRdb reports the protein of a much larger clone, which diverges at residue 3, most likely from a read error; the protein presented here is translated directly from the DNA.

This clonotype was obtained from a child who was a newborn, infant or young child, either healthy, febrile or measles-vaccinated (not recorded which). Sample: blood. The J gene is TRDJ3, the V gene TRDV2; 8 bases are a match to TRDD3. CDR3 bases: TGTGCCCGTGACATGACTGGGGGGCCCAGCTCCTGGGACACCCGACAGATGTTTTTC. Protein product: CARDMTGGPSSWDTRQMFF.